This is a list of T cell receptor beta chains from one sample in a study of shared clonotypes between healthy human individuals. Assay: immunoSEQ multiplex PCR; the TCRdb copy retains only in-frame clones and omits some. The table lists 2.3 million or so clones, roughly 93% of them singletons, with 0.39% in the top ten. Sequencing was done on a sample of naive CD4+ T cells from PBMCs. The origin of the receptors is a man aged 18-30 years in good health. Some clones in this sample may be carry-over from other donors' samples. CDR3s include the opening cysteine and the closing phenylalanine or tryptophan. A D gene is named only where the DNA matches it firmly. Clone size is stated in some rows and not others, as once, few, many or a class when expanded.

TRBV5-1	TRBJ2-3	TRBD2	NA	TGCGCCAGCAGCTTGGTTCTTGCGGGAGGATCAGATACGCAGTATTTT	CASSLVLAGGSDTQYF
TRBV5-1	TRBJ1-1	TRBD1	NA	TGCGCCAGCAGCCCGACAGGGGGTACGAACACTGAAGCTTTCTTT	CASSPTGGTNTEAFF
TRBV5-6	TRBJ2-7	TRBD1	NA	TGTGCCAGCAGAGAGACGAAGTACAGGGGTGGGTCCGAGCAGTACTTC	CASRETKYRGGSEQYF
TRBV10-3	TRBJ2-5	NA	NA	TGTGCCATCAGTGAGTCATTGAGGGGTCAAGAGACCCAGTACTTC	CAISESLRGQETQYF
TRBV27	TRBJ2-2	TRBD2	NA	TGTGCCAGCAGTTTATGGGCTAGCGGTTTCCAACCCGGGGAGCTGTTTTTT	CASSLWASGFQPGELFF
TRBV27	TRBJ2-6	NA	NA	TGTGCCAGCAGACACACCCCCGCGGGGGCCTCCTCTGGGGCCAACGTCCTGACTTTC	CASRHTPAGASSGANVLTF
TRBV7-2	TRBJ2-5	NA	NA	TGTGCCAGCAGCCAGAGGGGCCTACAGGCGACCCAGTACTTC	CASSQRGLQATQYF
TRBV6-5	TRBJ2-5	NA	NA	TGTGCCAGCAGTTACGGCCATGGCGGAGAGACCCAGTACTTC	CASSYGHGGETQYF
TRBV27	TRBJ2-6	NA	NA	TGTGCCAGCTCTACTCGGGATTTTGGGGCCAACGTCCTGACTTTC	CASSTRDFGANVLTF
TRBV7-8	TRBJ1-1	NA	NA	TGTGCCAGCAGCTTAGATAGGTCCCCCCGGCCTAACTTT	CASSLDRSPRPNF
TRBV28	TRBJ2-6	NA	NA	TGTGCCAGCAGCACCATTTGGACCAACGTCCTGACTTTC	CASSTIWTNVLTF
TRBV5-1	TRBJ2-5	NA	NA	TGCGCCAGCAGCCTTCTCGGAGGGACAGAGACCCAGTACTTC	CASSLLGGTETQYF
TRBV28	TRBJ2-7	TRBD1	NA	TGTGCCAGCAGTCCGGGACAGGCCTCCTACGAGCAGTACTTC	CASSPGQASYEQYF
TRBV18	TRBJ2-5	TRBD1	NA	TGTGCCAGCTCACCACCACGACAGGGGGATTATCAAGAGACCCAGTACTTC	CASSPPRQGDYQETQYF
TRBV5-4	TRBJ1-2	NA	NA	TGTGCCAGCAGCACCCCCGAAGGCCCCTACACCTTC	CASSTPEGPYTF
TRBV2	TRBJ2-1	NA	NA	TGTGCCAGCAGTATGGGGACCACTCGTACCATGCAGTTCTTC	CASSMGTTRTMQFF
TRBV27	TRBJ2-1	NA	NA	TGTGCCAGCAGTTTATGGGGTAGGATCCATGAGCAGTTCTTC	CASSLWGRIHEQFF
TRBV5-1	TRBJ1-4	TRBD1	NA	TGCGCCAGCAGCCCAGGGACAGGGGGCGAAAAACTGTTTTTT	CASSPGTGGEKLFF
TRBV5-8	TRBJ1-2	NA	NA	TGTGCCAGCACCAGCAACATCAGGGAGGGCTACACCTTC	CASTSNIREGYTF
TRBV5-3	TRBJ2-1	NA	NA	TGTGCCAGAAGGGTCGATGAGCAGTTCTTC	CARRVDEQFF
TRBV5-4	TRBJ1-1	TRBD1	NA	TGTGCCAGCAGCCCGGGGGCAGGGGGCAACGGGATACGAACTGAAGCTTTCTTT	CASSPGAGGNGIRTEAFF
TRBV6-5	TRBJ2-7	TRBD2	NA	TGTGCCAGCAGTACCTTAGCGGGAGCCCCCCAAGAGCAGTACTTC	CASSTLAGAPQEQYF
TRBV28	TRBJ1-5	TRBD1	NA	TGTGCCAGCAGTTTTAGCCAGGGGGCCAATCAGCCCCAGCATTTT	CASSFSQGANQPQHF
TRBV25-1	TRBJ1-3	NA	NA	TGTGCCAGCAGTGATATTGAGGACAGAAACACCATATATTTT	CASSDIEDRNTIYF
TRBV28	TRBJ2-7	NA	NA	TGTGCCAGCAGTTTATGGATTAGACAGCGGAGAACCTACGAGCAGTACTTC	CASSLWIRQRRTYEQYF
TRBV5-1	TRBJ2-7	NA	NA	TGCGCCAGCAGCTTGGCAGCTTCCCGGGAGCTCGAGCAGTACTTC	CASSLAASRELEQYF
TRBV28	TRBJ2-7	NA	NA	TGTGCCAGCAGTACCGATCAGGTCAGGACTCTCTCCTACGAGCAGTACTTC	CASSTDQVRTLSYEQYF
TRBV5-1	TRBJ2-1	NA	NA	TGCGCCAGCAGCCCGGCTGACGTGTGGGTTGAGCAGTTCTTC	CASSPADVWVEQFF
TRBV9	TRBJ2-1	TRBD2	NA	TGTGCCAGCAGCGTTTCTAGCGGGACCGCAGGGTTTGGGGAGCAGTTCTTC	CASSVSSGTAGFGEQFF
TRBV6-6	TRBJ2-2	TRBD2	NA	TGTGCCAGCAGACCCGGGACTAGCTTCTCCGGGGAGCTGTTTTTT	CASRPGTSFSGELFF
TRBV7-6	TRBJ2-5	NA	NA	TGTGCCAGCAGCCCGGACCCGCGAGGGTGGGAGACCCAGTACTTC	CASSPDPRGWETQYF
TRBV21-1	TRBJ1-5	NA	NA	TGTGCCAGCAGCAAATCCCACGCTAGGGGACGGATGGGGCATCAGCCCCAGCATTTT	CASSKSHARGRMGHQPQHF
TRBV5-6	TRBJ2-1	TRBD2	NA	TGTGCCAGCAGCCCACTTTCAGGGGCTAGCGGGAGCGATGAGCAGTTCTTC	CASSPLSGASGSDEQFF
TRBV5-1	TRBJ1-2	NA	NA	TGCGCCAGCAGCGGCGGTGACTATGGCTACACCTTC	CASSGGDYGYTF
TRBV18	TRBJ2-7	NA	NA	TGTGCCAGCTCCCGTCAGGAAATCGAGCAGTACTTC	CASSRQEIEQYF
TRBV18	TRBJ1-5	NA	NA	TGTGCCAGCTCACCAGAGAGGGATCAGCCCCAGCATTTT	CASSPERDQPQHF
TRBV19	TRBJ2-7	TRBD2	NA	TGTGCCAGTAGCTTATCAATCGGACTAGCGGCCTACGAGCAGTACTTC	CASSLSIGLAAYEQYF
TRBV7-3	TRBJ1-4	TRBD1	once	TGTGCCAGCAGCTTGAACCCCCCGGGGACAGCAAATGAAAAACTGTTTTTT	CASSLNPPGTANEKLFF
TRBV5-1	TRBJ2-1	TRBD2	once	TGCGCCAGCAGCTTGGTCTTGCGGGAGGGCTATGAGCAGTTCTTC	CASSLVLREGYEQFF
TRBV2	TRBJ2-2	NA	NA	TGTGCCAGCAGTGGTTTACGGGAGCTGTTTTTT	CASSGLRELFF
TRBV5-1	TRBJ2-7	NA	NA	TGCGCCAGCAGCGTGACAGGAGTACAGTACGAGCAGTACTTC	CASSVTGVQYEQYF
TRBV18	TRBJ2-1	TRBD2	NA	TGTGCCAGCTCACCACCGGGACTAGCGGGGAGGGGGCCCTACAATGAGCAGTTCTTC	CASSPPGLAGRGPYNEQFF
TRBV6-4	TRBJ2-7	NA	NA	TGTGCCAGCAGTGAAGCCTACGAGCAGTACTTC	CASSEAYEQYF
TRBV4-2	TRBJ2-7	TRBD2	NA	TGTGCCAGCAGCCAAGATCGAGGGACTAGCGGGAGTGGTTACGAGCAGTACTTC	CASSQDRGTSGSGYEQYF
TRBV5-1	TRBJ2-7	TRBD2	NA	TGCGCCAGCAGACATGGCGGGGCTAGCGGGAGCAGCGAGCAGTACTTC	CASRHGGASGSSEQYF
TRBV30	TRBJ2-5	NA	once	TGTGCCTGGACACAGGGTGGAGAGACCCAGTACTTC	CAWTQGGETQYF
TRBV30	TRBJ2-1	TRBD1	once	TGTGCCTGGAGGGGTGCGGCGGGACAGGGGGGCTACAATGAGCAGTTCTTC	CAWRGAAGQGGYNEQFF
TRBV11-2	TRBJ1-4	NA	few	TGTGCCAGCGGCCATAATGAAAAACTGTTTTTT	CASGHNEKLFF
TRBV30	TRBJ2-5	TRBD2	NA	TGTGCCTGGAGTCCGACTAGCGGGAGTTATGGACTACAAGAGACCCAGTACTTC	CAWSPTSGSYGLQETQYF
TRBV7-2	TRBJ2-1	NA	NA	TGTGCCAGCAGCTTAGGGTGGGGGCCCTACAATGAGCAGTTCTTC	CASSLGWGPYNEQFF
TRBV11-1	TRBJ1-2	NA	NA	TGTGCCAGCTTTGAGCTGGACTATGGCTACACCTTC	CASFELDYGYTF
TRBV6-4	TRBJ1-3	NA	NA	TGTGCCAGCAGGCGGGGGAGCTCTGGAAACACCATATATTTT	CASRRGSSGNTIYF
TRBV28	TRBJ1-1	NA	NA	TGTGCCAGCAGGAGGACCGAGAACACTGAAGCTTTCTTT	CASRRTENTEAFF
TRBV30	TRBJ1-2	NA	NA	TGTGCCTGGAGCGAATTGAGGGGACACTATGGCTACACCTTC	CAWSELRGHYGYTF
TRBV4-2	TRBJ2-1	TRBD1	once	TGTGCCAGCAGCCGATTTGTTGGACAGGGGGCGTTCAATGAGCAGTTCTTC	CASSRFVGQGAFNEQFF
TRBV28	TRBJ2-3	NA	NA	TGTGCCAGCAGCCTAACAGGGAATTCGGCAGATACGCAGTATTTT	CASSLTGNSADTQYF
TRBV7-2	TRBJ1-1	NA	NA	TGTGCCAGCAGCCCCCGGAGGAACACTGAAGCTTTCTTT	CASSPRRNTEAFF
TRBV6-6	TRBJ2-7	NA	NA	TGTGCCGTCGGAGCTGGGGAGCAGTACTTC	CAVGAGEQYF
TRBV6-1	TRBJ2-7	NA	NA	TGTGCCAGCACCCGATGGGTGAGCTCCTACGAGCAGTACTTC	CASTRWVSSYEQYF